The 24 T cell receptor beta chains presented below share a single source sample, sequenced in a study of molecular identifiers for immune sequencing clone quantification (dated by TCRdb to the late 2010s). The method behind the library was PCR. Sequencing relied on a NextSeq 500. TCRdb trimmed the raw reads at Q25, called clones with MiXCR and kept productive beta chains. Identical CDR3 protein sequences are pooled into one entry, listed with their most common genes and DNA. The sample records 490,000 or so distinct CDR3 sequences, roughly 26% of which are singletons. The top ten constitute roughly 0.79% of the sample. The sequencing input was naive CD8+ T cells from blood, with Jurkat cell RNA spiked in. What this sample's cell subset or site label stands for: FACS-sorted CD8+CD4-CCR7+CD45RA+ naive T cells. These receptors were taken from a human donor in good health. Some libraries in this study had Jurkat cell RNA spiked in.

This chain uses TRBV7-6 with TRBJ1-2, with a weak D call TRBD1 (6 bases). V gave up 0 bases and J gave up 8 bases, with 10 bases separating them. Germline CDR1 SGHVS, CDR2 FNYEAQ. This CDR3 comprises 13 residues. CDR3 loop: CASSLAGAQGYTF. The CDR3 region has the DNA TGTGCCAGCAGCTTAGCGGGGGCTCAAGGCTACACCTTC.

This clonotype has a handful of counts. The gene calls are TRBV9 and TRBJ2-3; TRBD2 aligns across 8 bases. The CDR3 is 15 amino acids. The V gene end was trimmed by 2 bases and the J gene end by 2 bases; junction bases not matched to a gene: 4. The V gene's germline CDR1 is SGDLS and CDR2 YYNGEE. The DNA for the CDR3 is TGTGCCAGCAGCGTGACTAGCGCATCCACAGATACGCAGTATTTT. This codes for CASSVTSASTDTQYF. Drawing the rest from reference TRBV9 and TRBJ2-3, the complete variable domain is DSGVTQTPKHLITATGQRVTLRCSPRSGDLSVYWYQQSLDQGLQFLIQYYNGEERAKGNILERFSAQQFPDLHSELNLSSLELGDSALYFCASSVTSASTDTQYFGPGTRLTVL.

This chain's CDR3 is CATSDSGTRHNEQFF. DNA for the CDR3: TGTGCCACCAGTGATTCCGGTACTCGACACAATGAGCAGTTCTTC. The J gene is TRBJ2-1, the V gene TRBV24-1; D gene ambiguous. CDR1 and CDR2 from the germline V gene are KGHDR and SFDVKD. V lost 2 bases, J lost 5 bases, and 12 bases lay in between. CDR3 size: 15 residues.

The rearrangement uses TRBV9 and TRBJ2-7; TRBD2 matches at 7 bases. The CDR3 is 14 amino acids. With 4 bases clipped from V and 6 bases from J, the junction kept 10 bases outside the gene matches. The germline V gene encodes CDR1 SGDLS and CDR2 YYNGEE. The CDR3 loop reads CASSPRRGEGEQYF. In nucleotides, the CDR3 is TGTGCCAGCAGCCCCCGTCGGGGGGAAGGCGAGCAGTACTTC. The whole variable domain, filled in from reference TRBV9 and TRBJ2-7, reads DSGVTQTPKHLITATGQRVTLRCSPRSGDLSVYWYQQSLDQGLQFLIQYYNGEERAKGNILERFSAQQFPDLHSELNLSSLELGDSALYFCASSPRRGEGEQYFGPGTRLTVT.

This clonotype has a single count. One base away lies a much larger clone, so this may be a sequencing read error. This chain connects TRBV20-1 to TRBJ1-5; a possible D gene is TRBD1 (5 bases). The CDR3 is 15 amino acids. From germline, CDR1 is DFQATT and CDR2 SNEGSKA (reference sequence). Trimming left V 5 bases short and J 7 bases short, with 21 bases between. Here the CDR3 reads CSAPETEENKQPQHF. The DNA for the CDR3 is TGCAGTGCTCCCGAGACAGAGGAAAACAAACAGCCCCAGCATTTT.

This clonotype was picked up a small number of times. The chain carries TRBV19 and TRBJ2-2, with 12 bases lining up with TRBD2. V lost 3 bases and J lost 4; bases outside the gene matches: 3. The CDR3 is 16 amino acids. The germline V gene encodes CDR1 LNHDA and CDR2 SQIVND (reference sequence). CDR3 nucleotides: TGTGCCAGTAGTATGACTAGCGGGGGTATCACCGGGGAGCTGTTTTTT. Amino acids: CASSMTSGGITGELFF. The complete variable domain, with remaining parts taken from reference TRBV19 and TRBJ2-2, reads DGGITQSPKYLFRKEGQNVTLSCEQNLNHDAMYWYRQDPGQGLRLIYYSQIVNDFQKGDIAEGYSVSREKKESFPLTVTSAQKNPTAFYLCASSMTSGGITGELFFGEGSRLTVL.

This sequence joins TRBV7-9 and TRBJ2-3; TRBD2 aligns across 9 bases. The V and J ends lost 3 bases and 4 bases, in that order; junction bases with no gene match: 5. This CDR3 has 15 residues. Germline CDR1 SEHNR, CDR2 FQNEAQ (reference sequence). CDR3 nucleotide sequence: TGTGCCAGCAGCTTTGCGGGAGGGGGATCAGATACGCAGTATTTT. Translating it yields CASSFAGGGSDTQYF.

This clonotype was observed at least ten times. The genes are TRBV30 and TRBJ2-7; D remains ambiguous. This CDR3 contains 11 residues. The ends were cut back, 2 bases at V and 0 bases at J, with 2 bases in the middle. Germline V gene lookup returns CDR1 GTSNPN and CDR2 SVGIG (reference sequence). The DNA of the CDR3 is TGTGCCTGGAGTACCTCCTACGAGCAGTACTTC. Translation gives CAWSTSYEQYF.

This clonotype was detected only a few times. The chain links TRBV12-3 or TRBV12-4 to TRBJ2-2; 7 positions match TRBD1. The length of the CDR3 is 14 residues. V was pared by 3 bases and J by 4 bases, with 2 bases of the junction left unmatched. CDR3 nucleotide sequence: TGTGCCAGCAGTTTGAACAGGGGCACCGGGGAGCTGTTTTTT. The encoded protein is CASSLNRGTGELFF.

V usage is TRBV9 and J usage is TRBJ1-1, with a weak D call TRBD1 (6 bases). This CDR3 has 13 amino acids. The germline V gene has CDR1 SGDLS and CDR2 YYNGEE. With 0 bases removed from V and 3 bases from J, the gap between germline ends came to 6 bases. CDR3 in amino acids: CASSVEGDTEAFF. CDR3 nucleotide sequence: TGTGCCAGCAGCGTAGAGGGGGACACTGAAGCTTTCTTT. The variable domain in full, completed from reference TRBV9 and TRBJ1-1, reads DSGVTQTPKHLITATGQRVTLRCSPRSGDLSVYWYQQSLDQGLQFLIQYYNGEERAKGNILERFSAQQFPDLHSELNLSSLELGDSALYFCASSVEGDTEAFFGQGTRLTVV.

This clonotype was seen a handful of times. The junction departs from the called germline gene at one end, perhaps through a read error. The CDR3 is CASSIAGSTQPMIF. The DNA for the CDR3 is TGTGCCAGCAGCATTGCAGGGTCCACACAACCTATGATCTTT. V is TRBV6-2 or TRBV6-3 and J is TRBJ2-3; a weak D match, TRBD1 (5 bases). The CDR3 is made up of 14 amino acids. CDR1 is MNHEY and CDR2 is SVGEGT in the germline V gene.

As to this clonotype: A much larger clone lies one base from this, so it may be a read error. This chain uses TRBV6-2 or TRBV6-3 with TRBJ2-7; possible D gene TRBD1, 6 bases. This CDR3 region has 13 residues. Per germline, CDR1 MNHEY and CDR2 SVGEGT. V lost 2 bases, J lost 3 bases, and 8 bases lay in between. CDR3 loop: CASSYDRHYEQYF. Here the CDR3 DNA reads TGTGCCAGCAGTTACGACAGGCACTACGAGCAGTACTTC.

The chain recombines TRBV7-6 with TRBJ2-3; 9 positions match TRBD1. The CDR3 consists of 16 residues. From germline, CDR1 is SGHVS and CDR2 FNYEAQ. Trimming cost V 4 bases and J 2 bases; bases outside gene matches: 7. In DNA form, the CDR3 reads TGTGCCAGCAGCTCCCGGACAGGGGAGATCACAGATACGCAGTATTTT. Translated, it gives CASSSRTGEITDTQYF.

The rearrangement uses TRBV6-5 and TRBJ2-7; D is possibly TRBD1 (6 bases). V was pared by 2 bases and J by 2 bases, with 10 bases between. The CDR3 runs 14 residues. The germline V gene encodes CDR1 MNHEY and CDR2 SVGAGI. The CDR3 loop reads CASSYGQRAYEQYF. In DNA, the CDR3 is TGTGCCAGCAGTTACGGACAGAGGGCCTACGAGCAGTACTTC.

This clonotype was observed many times. The chain is built from TRBV12-3 or TRBV12-4 and TRBJ2-2; 10 bases agree with TRBD1. The length of the CDR3 is 16 residues. The junction had 7 bases not matched to a gene; V was cut back by 6 bases and J by 3 bases. The CDR3 is CASRPFDRGHTGELFF. In nucleotides, the CDR3 is TGTGCCAGCAGGCCATTTGACAGGGGGCACACCGGGGAGCTGTTTTTT.

Regarding this clonotype: Because it lacks the conserved phenylalanine or tryptophan at the end, this CDR3 is likely a read error. This chain joins TRBV11-2 and TRBJ1-4; D gene unclear. Germline values: CDR1 SGHAT, CDR2 FQNNGV. This CDR3 region has 15 residues. Trimming removed 5 bases from V and 0 bases from J, with 10 bases in between. The CDR3 bases are TGTGCCAGCAGCCGAACGAAACCAACTAATGAAAAACTGTTTCTT. This translates into CASSRTKPTNEKLFL.

A few counts support this clonotype. V gene TRBV27 combines with J gene TRBJ2-7; TRBD1 aligns across 7 bases. CDR1 and CDR2 from the germline V gene are MNHEY and SMNVEV (reference sequence). The CDR3 length is 14 residues. V lost 3 bases, J lost 7 bases, and 9 bases stayed unmatched. CDR3 protein: CASSFSGQYLEQYF. The DNA of the CDR3 is TGTGCCAGCAGTTTTTCGGGACAGTATCTGGAGCAGTACTTC.

This rearrangement joins TRBV29-1 to TRBJ2-1; perhaps TRBD2 as D (7 bases). This CDR3 comprises 20 residues. CDR1 and CDR2 from the germline V gene are SQVTM and ANQGSEA. V lost 0 bases and J lost 4, with 28 bases in between. The CDR3 protein is CSVEDLPAGAKGGVYNEQFF. Here the CDR3 DNA reads TGCAGCGTTGAAGATCTTCCGGCGGGAGCGAAAGGGGGGGTTTACAATGAGCAGTTCTTC.

The V call is TRBV28, the J call TRBJ2-6; D is unresolved. V lost 8 bases and J 2 bases, leaving 13 bases between the germline ends. CDR1 is MDHEN, CDR2 SYDVKM, per germline. The CDR3 consists of 15 residues. CDR3 protein: CASGPRLAGANVLTF. The CDR3 DNA sequence: TGTGCCAGCGGTCCGAGACTGGCTGGGGCCAACGTCCTGACTTTC.

This clonotype was observed a handful of times. V gene TRBV4-3 combines with J gene TRBJ2-7, with D possibly matching TRBD2 (6 bases). This CDR3 is 16 amino acids long. V was cut by 4 bases and J by 2 bases, with 18 bases left in between. Germline V gene sequence: CDR1 LGHNA, CDR2 YSLEER. This chain's CDR3 is CASSPRVEGYAYEQYF. The DNA for the CDR3 is TGCGCCAGCAGCCCGCGGGTGGAGGGGTACGCCTACGAGCAGTACTTC.

In its sample, this clonotype was seen many times. The chain has TRBV6-5 and TRBJ2-5; TRBD2 matches at 7 bases. The CDR3 totals 16 residues. J was trimmed by 0 bases and V by 5 bases; bases with no gene match: 9. The germline V gene has CDR1 MNHEY and CDR2 SVGAGI. CDR3 residues: CASSRTRAPYQETQYF. The CDR3 DNA reads as TGTGCCAGCAGTCGGACTAGGGCGCCCTACCAAGAGACCCAGTACTTC.

The chain employs TRBV5-6 and TRBJ1-5; D is uncertain. Trimming removed 0 bases at V and 5 bases at J, with 12 bases between. CDR1 is SGHDT and CDR2 is YYEEEE in the germline V gene. This CDR3 has 15 residues. The DNA for the CDR3 is TGTGCCAGCAGCTTGGGGAGTACAAGCCATCAGCCCCAGCATTTT. Amino acid sequence: CASSLGSTSHQPQHF.

This clonotype showed up many times. This sequence joins TRBV5-1 and TRBJ2-7, with 8 bases matching TRBD1. V trimming: 0 bases; J trimming: 7 bases; junction bases outside the gene matches: 12. Germline assignment: CDR1 SGHRS and CDR2 YFSETQ. There are 16 residues in the CDR3. CDR3 in amino acids: CASSLAIVQGADEQYF. The DNA of the CDR3 is TGCGCCAGCAGCTTGGCGATCGTCCAGGGGGCTGATGAGCAGTACTTC.

The table lists this clonotype with a few counts. The chain recombines TRBV27 with TRBJ2-2, with D perhaps matching TRBD1 (5 bases). The CDR3 consists of 14 residues. The V end lost 6 bases, the J end lost 6 bases, and 14 bases lay between the germline ends. CDR1 is MNHEY, CDR2 SMNVEV, per germline (reference sequence). The CDR3 protein is CASRPILGAGELFF. The CDR3 DNA follows: TGTGCCAGCAGACCCATCCTAGGGGCCGGGGAGCTGTTTTTT.